A selection of T cell receptor beta chains follows, all from one sample in a study of beta chain features in type 1 diabetes. This table comes from immunoSEQ multiplex PCR, and its TCRdb copy is limited to in-frame clones, with some not included. Altogether over 350,000 clones are present, about 15% being singletons, with the ten largest covering about 0.019%. Input material: naive CD4+ T cells from blood. All receptors derive from a young woman in good health. Each CDR3 is given with its conserved first and last residue. The D gene is left open where the match is weak. Size is omitted from some rows. Given values are once, few, many or a class for expanded clones.

CASSFIPTNTEAFF TGCGCCAGCAGCTTTATCCCTACGAACACTGAAGCTTTCTTT TRBJ1-1 - few TRBV5-1
CASSQGLLAGRGEQFF TGTGCCAGCAGCCAAGGTCTACTAGCAGGAAGGGGTGAGCAGTTCTTC TRBJ2-1 - - TRBV14
CAWRGGTGYGYTF TGTGCCTGGAGGGGCGGGACAGGCTATGGCTACACCTTC TRBJ1-2 TRBD1 - TRBV30
CASFLTGNTEAFF TGTGCCAGCTTCCTGACAGGGAACACTGAAGCTTTCTTT TRBJ1-1 - - TRBV6-5
CASTRTGTVSYTF TGTGCCAGCACCCGGACAGGGACGGTTTCCTACACCTTC TRBJ1-2 TRBD1 - TRBV6-6
CSVSRLADYEQYF TGCAGCGTTTCCCGACTAGCGGACTACGAGCAGTACTTC TRBJ2-7 TRBD2 - TRBV29-1
CASSATGRVGETQYF TGTGCCAGCAGCGCAACAGGGAGAGTCGGAGAGACCCAGTACTTC TRBJ2-5 - - TRBV9
CATGYQNTGELFF TGCGCCACCGGTTATCAAAACACCGGGGAGCTGTTTTTT TRBJ2-2 - few TRBV5-1
CASSPRQGNEQYF TGTGCCAGCTCACCCCGACAGGGGAACGAGCAGTACTTC TRBJ2-7 TRBD1 - TRBV18
CASSVEGFSYGYTF TGTGCCAGCAGCGTAGAGGGGTTCTCCTATGGCTACACCTTC TRBJ1-2 - - TRBV9
CASGGGYGYTF TGTGCCAGCGGGGGAGGCTATGGCTACACCTTC TRBJ1-2 - - TRBV11-3
CASSPEAYNEQFF TGTGCCAGCAGCCCCGAGGCTTACAATGAGCAGTTCTTC TRBJ2-1 - few TRBV14
CASSIPDRAYEQYF TGTGCCAGTAGTATTCCCGACAGAGCCTACGAGCAGTACTTC TRBJ2-7 - few TRBV19
CSARRETQYF TGCAGTGCTAGGCGGGAGACCCAGTACTTC TRBJ2-5 - - TRBV20-1
CASSQDPGNEKLFF TGCGCCAGCAGCCAAGATCCGGGAAATGAAAAACTGTTTTTT TRBJ1-4 - - TRBV7-9
CATGLRLAYNEQFF TGTGCCACCGGACTAAGACTCGCCTACAATGAGCAGTTCTTC TRBJ2-1 - - TRBV15
CASRAAGTPDTGELFF TGTGCCAGCAGGGCCGCGGGGACTCCCGACACCGGGGAGCTGTTTTTT TRBJ2-2 - - TRBV9
CATRGEGRNTEAFF TGTGCCACCAGAGGAGAGGGAAGGAACACTGAAGCTTTCTTT TRBJ1-1 - - TRBV19
CASRPTGGAHNEQFF TGCGCCAGCAGACCCACAGGGGGCGCCCACAATGAGCAGTTCTTC TRBJ2-1 TRBD1 - TRBV4-1
CSAGTGGTEAFF TGCAGCGCTGGGACAGGGGGGACTGAAGCTTTCTTT TRBJ1-1 TRBD1 - TRBV29-1
CSVDRDEKLFF TGCAGCGTTGACAGGGATGAAAAACTGTTTTTT TRBJ1-4 - few TRBV29-1
CAWRQGAHTGELFF TGTGCCTGGAGACAGGGGGCGCACACCGGGGAGCTGTTTTTT TRBJ2-2 TRBD1 - TRBV30
CASSQGFVERNFYNEQFF TGCGCCAGCAGCCAAGGGTTTGTTGAGCGGAACTTCTACAATGAGCAGTTCTTC TRBJ2-1 - - TRBV4-3